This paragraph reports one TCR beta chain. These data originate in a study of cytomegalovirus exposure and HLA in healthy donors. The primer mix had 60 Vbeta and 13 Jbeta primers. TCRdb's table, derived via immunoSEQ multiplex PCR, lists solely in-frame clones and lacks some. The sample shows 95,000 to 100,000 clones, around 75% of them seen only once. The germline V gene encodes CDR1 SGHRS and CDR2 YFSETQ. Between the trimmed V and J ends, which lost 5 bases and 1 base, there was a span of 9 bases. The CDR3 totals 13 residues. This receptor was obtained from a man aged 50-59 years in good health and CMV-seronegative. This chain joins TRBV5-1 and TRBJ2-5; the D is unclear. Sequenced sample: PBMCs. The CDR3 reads CASSFRFQETQYF. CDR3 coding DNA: TGCGCCAGCAGTTTCAGGTTCCAAGAGACCCAGTACTTC.